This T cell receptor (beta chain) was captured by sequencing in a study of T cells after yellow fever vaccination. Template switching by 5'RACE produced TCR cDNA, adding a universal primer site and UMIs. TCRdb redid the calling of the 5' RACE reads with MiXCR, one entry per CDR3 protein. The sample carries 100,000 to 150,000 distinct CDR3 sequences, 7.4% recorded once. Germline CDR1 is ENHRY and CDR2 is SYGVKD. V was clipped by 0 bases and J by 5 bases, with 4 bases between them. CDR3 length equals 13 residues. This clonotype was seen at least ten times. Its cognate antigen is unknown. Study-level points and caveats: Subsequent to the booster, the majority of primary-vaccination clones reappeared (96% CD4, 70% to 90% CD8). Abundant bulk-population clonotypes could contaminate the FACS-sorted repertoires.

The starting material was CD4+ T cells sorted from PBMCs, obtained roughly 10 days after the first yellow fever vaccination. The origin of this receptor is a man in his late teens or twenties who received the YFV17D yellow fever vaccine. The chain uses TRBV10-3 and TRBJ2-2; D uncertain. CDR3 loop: CAISESGTGELFF. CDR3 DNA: TGTGCCATCAGTGAGTCGGGGACCGGGGAGCTGTTTTTT.